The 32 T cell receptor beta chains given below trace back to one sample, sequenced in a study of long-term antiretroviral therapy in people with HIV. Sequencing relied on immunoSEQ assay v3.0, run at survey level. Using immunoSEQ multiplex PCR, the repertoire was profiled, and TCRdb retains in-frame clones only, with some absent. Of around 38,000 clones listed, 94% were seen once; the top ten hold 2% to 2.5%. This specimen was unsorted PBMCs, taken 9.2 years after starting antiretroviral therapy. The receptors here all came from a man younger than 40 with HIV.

CDR3 in DNA: TGCGCCAGCAGCCAAAGGGGACAGGGGGCGCGAAGTCAGCCCCAGCATTTT. This codes for CASSQRGQGARSQPQHF. This chain links TRBV4-1 with TRBJ1-5; 12 nucleotides match TRBD1. The CDR3 extends over 17 amino acids. V dropped 2 bases and J dropped 6; count of bases not matched to a gene: 8. Looked up from germline, CDR1 is MGHRA and CDR2 is YSYEKL.

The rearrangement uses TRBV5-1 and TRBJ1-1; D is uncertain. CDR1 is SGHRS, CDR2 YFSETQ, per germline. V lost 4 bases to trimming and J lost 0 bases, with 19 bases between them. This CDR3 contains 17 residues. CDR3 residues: CASSPPRSGSMNTEAFF. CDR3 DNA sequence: TGCGCCAGCAGCCCACCTCGTTCGGGATCCATGAACACTGAAGCTTTCTTT.

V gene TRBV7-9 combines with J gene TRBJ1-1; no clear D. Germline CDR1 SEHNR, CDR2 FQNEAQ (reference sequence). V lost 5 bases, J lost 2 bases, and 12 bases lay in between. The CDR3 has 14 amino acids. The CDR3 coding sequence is TGTGCCAGCAGCCCCCCAGGAGGAAACACTGAAGCTTTCTTT. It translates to CASSPPGGNTEAFF.

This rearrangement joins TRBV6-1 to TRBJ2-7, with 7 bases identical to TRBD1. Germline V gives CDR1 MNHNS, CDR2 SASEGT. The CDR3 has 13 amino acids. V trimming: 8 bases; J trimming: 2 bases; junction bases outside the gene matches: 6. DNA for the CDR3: TGTGCCAGCGGGGCAGGGGGACCCTACGAGCAGTACGTC. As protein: CASGAGGPYEQYV.

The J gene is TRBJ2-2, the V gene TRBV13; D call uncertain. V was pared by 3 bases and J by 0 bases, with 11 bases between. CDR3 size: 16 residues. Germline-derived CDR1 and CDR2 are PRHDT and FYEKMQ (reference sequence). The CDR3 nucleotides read TGTGCCAGCAGCTTTCTCGCGTACGCGAACACCGGGGAGCTGTTTTTT. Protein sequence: CASSFLAYANTGELFF.

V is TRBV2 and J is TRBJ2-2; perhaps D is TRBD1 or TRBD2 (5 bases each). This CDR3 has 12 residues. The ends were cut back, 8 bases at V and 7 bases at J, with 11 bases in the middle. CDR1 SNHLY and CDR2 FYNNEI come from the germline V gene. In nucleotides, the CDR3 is TGTGCCAGCGGGGGTTATGGCGGGGAGCTGTTTTTT. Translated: CASGGYGGELFF.

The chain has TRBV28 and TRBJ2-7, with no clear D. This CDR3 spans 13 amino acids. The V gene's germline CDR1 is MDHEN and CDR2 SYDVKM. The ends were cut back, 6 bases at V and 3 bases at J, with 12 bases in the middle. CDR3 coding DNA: TGTGCCAGCAGACCTAAAGAGAACTACGAGCAGTACGTC. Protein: CASRPKENYEQYV.

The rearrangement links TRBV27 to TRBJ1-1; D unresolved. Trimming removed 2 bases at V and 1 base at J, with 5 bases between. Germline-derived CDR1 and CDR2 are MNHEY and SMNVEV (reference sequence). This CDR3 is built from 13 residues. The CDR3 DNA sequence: TGTGCCAGCAGTTTAGTGTGGAACACTGAAGCTTTCTTT. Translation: CASSLVWNTEAFF.

As DNA, the CDR3 is TGTGCCAGTAGTAGGGGGCTGAGCAATCAGCCCCAGCATTTT. It specifies CASSRGLSNQPQHF. The V and J genes are TRBV19 and TRBJ1-5; D might be TRBD1 (6 bases). The CDR3 sequence is 14 residues long. The ends were cut back, 4 bases at V and 1 base at J, with 8 bases in the middle. The germline V gene encodes CDR1 LNHDA and CDR2 SQIVND (reference sequence).

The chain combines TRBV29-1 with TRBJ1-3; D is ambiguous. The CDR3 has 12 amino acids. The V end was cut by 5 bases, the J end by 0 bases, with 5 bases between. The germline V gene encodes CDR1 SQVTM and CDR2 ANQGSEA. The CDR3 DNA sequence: TGCAGCGTTACCGGCTCTGGAAACACCATATATTTT. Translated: CSVTGSGNTIYF.

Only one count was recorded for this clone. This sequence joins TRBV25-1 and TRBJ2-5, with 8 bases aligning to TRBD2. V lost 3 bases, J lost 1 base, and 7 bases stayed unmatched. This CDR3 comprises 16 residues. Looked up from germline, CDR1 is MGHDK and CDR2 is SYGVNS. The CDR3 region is CASSDIQRGTQETQYF. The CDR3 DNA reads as TGTGCCAGCAGTGATATCCAGCGGGGGACCCAAGAGACCCAGTACTTC.

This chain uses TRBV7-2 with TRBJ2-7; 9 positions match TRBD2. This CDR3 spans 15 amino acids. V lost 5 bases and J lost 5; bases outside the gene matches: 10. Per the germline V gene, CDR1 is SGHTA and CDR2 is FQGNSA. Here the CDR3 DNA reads TGTGCCAGCAGCCCGGTGGGCGGGGGGGCCGACGAGCAGTACTTC. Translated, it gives CASSPVGGGADEQYF.

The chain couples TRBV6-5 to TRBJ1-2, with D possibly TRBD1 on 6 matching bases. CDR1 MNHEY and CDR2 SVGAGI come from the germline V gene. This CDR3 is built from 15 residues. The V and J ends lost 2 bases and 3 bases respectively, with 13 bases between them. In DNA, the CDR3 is TGTGCCAGCAGTTACATGGCAGGGGAACACTATGGCTACACCTTC. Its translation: CASSYMAGEHYGYTF.

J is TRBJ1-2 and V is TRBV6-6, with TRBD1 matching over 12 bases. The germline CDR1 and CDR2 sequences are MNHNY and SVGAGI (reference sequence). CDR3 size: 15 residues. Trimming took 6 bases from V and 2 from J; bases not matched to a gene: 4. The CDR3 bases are TGTGCCAGCAGCCGGGACAGGGGGCAGAACTATGGCTACACCTTC. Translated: CASSRDRGQNYGYTF.

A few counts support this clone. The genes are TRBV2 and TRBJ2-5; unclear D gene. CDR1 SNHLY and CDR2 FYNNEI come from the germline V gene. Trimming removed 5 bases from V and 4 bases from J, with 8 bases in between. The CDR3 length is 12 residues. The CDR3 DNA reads TGTGCCAGCAGTCAGTGGCGAGAGACCCAGTACTTC. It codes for CASSQWRETQYF.

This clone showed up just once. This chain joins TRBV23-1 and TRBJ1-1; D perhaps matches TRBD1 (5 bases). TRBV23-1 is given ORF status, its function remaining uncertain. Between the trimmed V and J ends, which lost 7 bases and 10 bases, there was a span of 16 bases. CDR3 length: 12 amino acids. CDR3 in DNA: TGCGCCAGCAATCGAACAGGTTTTGGAGCTTTCTTT. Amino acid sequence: CASNRTGFGAFF.

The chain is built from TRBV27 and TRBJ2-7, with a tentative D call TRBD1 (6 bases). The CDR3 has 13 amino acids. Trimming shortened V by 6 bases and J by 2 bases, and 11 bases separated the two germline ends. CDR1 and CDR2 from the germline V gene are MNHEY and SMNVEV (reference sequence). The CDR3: CASSPGAAYEQYF. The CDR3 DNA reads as TGTGCCAGCAGCCCAGGGGCGGCCTACGAGCAGTACTTC.

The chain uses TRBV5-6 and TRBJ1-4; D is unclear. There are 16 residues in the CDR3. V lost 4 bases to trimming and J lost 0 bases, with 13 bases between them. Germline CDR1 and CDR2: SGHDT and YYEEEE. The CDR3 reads CASSTDGGATNEKLFF. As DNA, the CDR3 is TGTGCCAGCAGCACAGACGGAGGTGCAACTAATGAAAAACTGTTTTTT.

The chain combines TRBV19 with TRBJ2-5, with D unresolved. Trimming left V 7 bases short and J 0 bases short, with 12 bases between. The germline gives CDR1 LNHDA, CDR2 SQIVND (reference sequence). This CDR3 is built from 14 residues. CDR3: CASKVPGYQETQYF. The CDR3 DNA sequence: TGTGCCAGTAAGGTCCCAGGATACCAAGAGACCCAGTACTTC.

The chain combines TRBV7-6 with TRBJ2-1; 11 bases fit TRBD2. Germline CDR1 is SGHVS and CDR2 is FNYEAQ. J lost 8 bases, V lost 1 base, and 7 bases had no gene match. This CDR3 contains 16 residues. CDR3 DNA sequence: TGTGCCAGCAGCTTAGTTGTAGCGGGGGGGCCCGATGAGCAGTTCTTC. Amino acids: CASSLVVAGGPDEQFF. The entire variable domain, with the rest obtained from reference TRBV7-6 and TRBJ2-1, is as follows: GAGVSQSPRYKVTKRGQDVALRCDPISGHVSLYWYRQALGQGPEFLTYFNYEAQQDKSGLPNDRFSAERPEGSISTLTIQRTEQRDSAMYRCASSLVVAGGPDEQFFGPGTRLTVL.

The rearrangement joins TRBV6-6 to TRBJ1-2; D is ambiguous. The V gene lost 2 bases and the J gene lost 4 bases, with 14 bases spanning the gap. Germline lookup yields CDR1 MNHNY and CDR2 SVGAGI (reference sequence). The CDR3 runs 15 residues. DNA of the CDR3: TGTGCCAGCAGTTACCTATCCCCGGATGGCTATGGCTACACCTTC. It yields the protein CASSYLSPDGYGYTF.

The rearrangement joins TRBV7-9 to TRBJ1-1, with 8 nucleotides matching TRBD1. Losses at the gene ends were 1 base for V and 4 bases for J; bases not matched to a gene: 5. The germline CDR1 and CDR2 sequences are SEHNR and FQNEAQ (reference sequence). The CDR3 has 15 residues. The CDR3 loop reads CASSLEAGGSTEAFF. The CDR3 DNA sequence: TGTGCCAGCAGCTTAGAGGCAGGGGGCAGCACTGAAGCTTTCTTT.

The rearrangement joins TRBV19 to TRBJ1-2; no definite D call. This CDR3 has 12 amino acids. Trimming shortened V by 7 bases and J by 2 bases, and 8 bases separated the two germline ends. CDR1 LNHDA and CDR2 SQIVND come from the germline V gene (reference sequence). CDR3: CASTGRNYGYTF. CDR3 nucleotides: TGTGCCAGTACAGGCAGGAACTATGGCTACACCTTC.

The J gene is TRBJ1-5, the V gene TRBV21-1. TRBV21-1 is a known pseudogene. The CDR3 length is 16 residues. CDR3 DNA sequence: TGTGCCAGCAGCAAAGGTGCGGGTTTGGGCAATCAGCCCCAGCATTTT. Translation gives CASSKGAGLGNQPQHF.

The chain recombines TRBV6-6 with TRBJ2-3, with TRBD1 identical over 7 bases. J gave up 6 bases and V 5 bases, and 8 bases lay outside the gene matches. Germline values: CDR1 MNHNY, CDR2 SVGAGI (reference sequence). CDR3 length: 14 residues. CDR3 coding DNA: TGTGCCAGCAGTCTCGACAGGGTCCGGGATACGCAGTATTTT. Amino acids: CASSLDRVRDTQYF.

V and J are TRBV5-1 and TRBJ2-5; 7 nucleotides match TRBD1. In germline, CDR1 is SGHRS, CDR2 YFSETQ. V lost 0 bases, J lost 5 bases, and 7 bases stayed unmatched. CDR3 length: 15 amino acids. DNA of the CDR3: TGCGCCAGCAGCTTGGGACAGGGAAGGTCGGAGACCCAGTACTTC. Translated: CASSLGQGRSETQYF.

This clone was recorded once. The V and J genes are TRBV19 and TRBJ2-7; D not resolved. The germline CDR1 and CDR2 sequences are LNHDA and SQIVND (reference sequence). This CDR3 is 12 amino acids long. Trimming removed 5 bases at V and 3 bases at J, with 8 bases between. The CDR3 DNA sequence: TGTGCCAGTAGTGGTATGGGCTACGAGCAGTACTTC. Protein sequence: CASSGMGYEQYF. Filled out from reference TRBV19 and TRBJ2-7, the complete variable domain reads DGGITQSPKYLFRKEGQNVTLSCEQNLNHDAMYWYRQDPGQGLRLIYYSQIVNDFQKGDIAEGYSVSREKKESFPLTVTSAQKNPTAFYLCASSGMGYEQYFGPGTRLTVT.

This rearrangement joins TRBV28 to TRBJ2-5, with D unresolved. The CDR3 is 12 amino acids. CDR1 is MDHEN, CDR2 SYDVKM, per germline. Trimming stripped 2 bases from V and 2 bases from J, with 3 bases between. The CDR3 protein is CASSLSQETQYF. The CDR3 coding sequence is TGTGCCAGCAGTTTAAGTCAAGAGACCCAGTACTTC. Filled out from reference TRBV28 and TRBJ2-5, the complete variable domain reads DVKVTQSSRYLVKRTGEKVFLECVQDMDHENMFWYRQDPGLGLRLIYFSYDVKMKEKGDIPEGYSVSREKKERFSLILESASTNQTSMYLCASSLSQETQYFGPGTRLLVL.

This CDR3 is CSADSGTSADNEQFF. CDR3 in DNA: TGCAGCGCTGACTCCGGGACTAGCGCCGACAATGAGCAGTTCTTC. The chain uses TRBV29-1 and TRBJ2-1; 10 positions match TRBD2. Germline-derived CDR1 and CDR2 are SQVTM and ANQGSEA. The CDR3 totals 15 residues. Trimming took 7 bases from V and 5 from J; bases not matched to a gene: 11.

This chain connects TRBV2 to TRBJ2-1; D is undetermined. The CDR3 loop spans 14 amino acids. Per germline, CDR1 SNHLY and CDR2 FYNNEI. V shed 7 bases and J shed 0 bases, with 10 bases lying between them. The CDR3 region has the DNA TGTGCCAGCATTGGTCCCCCCTCCTACAATGAGCAGTTCTTC. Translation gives CASIGPPSYNEQFF.

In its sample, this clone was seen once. The DNA for the CDR3 is TGTGCCAGCAGCTTGGGCAGGGGGCAGGGGGAGACCCAGTACTTC. Translation gives CASSLGRGQGETQYF. V is TRBV5-6 and J is TRBJ2-5; 8 bases agree with TRBD1. The length of the CDR3 is 15 residues. Germline CDR1 reads SGHDT; CDR2 reads YYEEEE. V was pared by 0 bases and J by 5 bases, with 6 bases of the junction left unmatched.

This CDR3 reads CASSFTGGAGEQYV. The CDR3 coding sequence is TGTGCCAGCAGTTTTACAGGGGGCGCGGGGGAGCAGTACGTC. V gene TRBV27 combines with J gene TRBJ2-7; 9 nucleotides align to TRBD1. J gave up 7 bases and V 3 bases, and 7 bases lay outside the gene matches. The CDR3 is made up of 14 amino acids. Germline V gene sequence: CDR1 MNHEY, CDR2 SMNVEV (reference sequence).